This T cell receptor beta chain was observed in a study of cytomegalovirus exposure and HLA in healthy donors (dated by TCRdb to about 2017). For the study in its entirety: In an earlier analysis of roughly 590 of the donors, around 290 Gb of sequence data and 95 million to 130 million unique TCR beta sequences from 150 million to 200 million T cells were reported. An early release that covered 640 HLA-typed donors contained around 300 gigabases of sequencing data and around 80 million unique TCR sequences. Of the approximately 400 genotyped donors, 65% to 90% fell in the genetic ancestry cluster associated with self-reported Caucasian donors. The aim of the study was to test whether cataloging public T cell receptors could identify signatures of past pathogen exposure. Using immunosequencing, the study profiled T cell repertoires from 550 to 750 subjects and related those repertoires to cytomegalovirus serostatus. Besides the first cohort of approximately 710 subjects, a separate validation cohort made up of roughly 130 different subjects was used. To predict cytomegalovirus infection status, the study brought together high-throughput TCR immunosequencing, statistical association of individual TCRs with disease status, and machine learning. To study patterns of TCR occurrence, a later analysis re-analyzed previously published TCR beta repertoires from hundreds of donors and added high-resolution HLA genotyping. Rather than using new phenotypic data, the later analysis identified candidate immune exposures from TCR beta sequences and from how often those sequences occurred across donors. An earlier analysis of a few hundred of the donors applied high-throughput TCR beta sequencing to assess whether each TCR beta V gene segment acted as functional or pseudogenic. Donor age, sex, ethnicity and CMV serostatus were compiled together with the repertoire data. In a later genetic analysis, genome-wide SNP genotypes for about 60% of the 666 donors were used, and that subset was treated as a discovery cohort. Every repertoire in the discovery cohort had been generated on one and the same sequencing platform. Both class I and class II loci were covered by HLA typing, at four-digit resolution. The number of typed donors differed by locus: about 620-630 for A, B, C, DRB1 and DQB1; about 520 for DQA1; 600 to 610 for DPA1; and roughly 470 for DPB1. Roughly 5 DR-DQ haplotypes were handled as single units for association and clustering because linkage in the cohort was strong. Among about 400 genotyped donors of the cohort, an average of about 220,000 unique TCR beta nucleotide sequences was sequenced per donor, of which about 19% were non-productive. Points the paper makes about the study in general: Linkage disequilibrium might explain the correlated functional status among segregating V segments, but an unknown experimental factor could not be ruled out. Broadly in line with IMGT annotations, most TCR beta V segments showed up in productive rearrangements about 90% or about 30% of the time in an earlier analysis of around 600 of the donors. Most TCR sequences were observed very rarely across donors, whereas some public TCRs were present in many individuals. According to a later genetic analysis, donors in an Asian-associated ancestry cluster had fewer N-insertions in productive TCRs than the roughly 660-donor mean. An association between a missense DCLRE1C variant and V-gene and J-gene trimming of TCR beta chains was found in a later genetic analysis and replicated in an independent cohort. The study gave a list of about 160 TCR beta chains associated with cytomegalovirus. In a later analysis, HLA-associated TCR beta chains showed more clonal expansion and lower generation probabilities than non-associated chains that were equally common. Presence/absence analyses assumed roughly uniform sequencing depth across donors, an assumption that may not hold. Because counts were too low, about 17 rarely observed V segments, including chromosome 9 orphons, were excluded from the earlier analysis of roughly 580 of the donors. Cytomegalovirus status was reported to be diagnosed by the classifier with high specificity and sensitivity in both the original and validation cohorts. Because HLA typing was missing for some donors at each locus, association tests included only the typed subset. It was suggested by the authors that the approach could potentially be generalized to other disease states and immunological phenotypes. In a later analysis, the rate of TCR association differed among HLA loci, with DRB1 alleles having the most associated TCRs and HLA-C alleles having the fewest. Several of the top co-occurrence clusters appeared to be linked to parvovirus B19, influenza, CMV and Epstein-Barr virus, according to a later analysis. A cluster of highly shared sequence variants was judged likely to be a technical artifact of the sequencing pipeline. Specific HLA alleles were associated with 16,951 TCR beta sequences at a false discovery rate of 0.05 in a later analysis. A few of the identified cytomegalovirus-associated TCR beta chains were confirmed in vitro to be specific for cytomegalovirus antigens. When HLA alleles, especially DR and DQ, strongly co-occurred, TCR associations were difficult to assign to individual alleles. In this cohort, only TCR beta chains were sequenced, and detectable features were limited by the absence of alpha or paired-chain data. For the cohort, immune exposure information was limited to CMV serostatus. A further reported finding was that TCR beta sequences accurately predicted the HLA-A and HLA-B alleles for most subjects in the first cohort. In a later analysis, most CMV-associated TCR beta chains were found to appear HLA-restricted, with HLA associations seemingly driven largely by CMV exposure.

This clone was counted once. Which antigen it targets is not known. Base qualities are not provided; no much larger clone lies one nucleotide away. The library relied on the immunoSEQ multiplex PCR assay. The multiplex PCR relied on a mix of 60 forward primers for TCR Vbeta segments and 13 reverse primers for TCR Jbeta segments. A multiplex PCR assay on genomic DNA amplified the CDR3 region of rearranged TCR beta genes. The amplified TCR beta libraries were sequenced on the Illumina HiSeq System as 87-base-pair reads. In the paper's pipeline: Across the 700 or so repertoires, a later analysis counted approximately 75 million unique TCR beta chains, about 10 million of which were shared by at least two donors. Raw reads were error-corrected and collapsed into unique sequences by a nearest-neighbor algorithm in which closely related sequences were merged to remove PCR and sequencing errors. To assign V, D and J gene segments, CDR3 sequences were aligned to IMGT reference sequences. For a sequence to be retained, a match of at least six nucleotides to both a V gene segment and a J gene segment was required. Rearrangements were called productive when the CDR3 lacked stop codons and stayed in frame with V and J; all others were non-productive. Following IMGT convention, CDR3 was defined as the stretch from the second conserved V-encoded cysteine to the conserved J-encoded phenylalanine. The earlier analysis of 587 of the donors excluded sequences that lacked an unambiguous match to a single V gene segment. An earlier analysis of about 590 of the donors classified V segments as functional when productive rearrangements were above 56.7% and as segregating when the standard deviation between donors was above 5%. To diagnose cytomegalovirus status from the catalog of TCR beta chain sequences, a statistical classification framework was built. In a later analysis, V and J genes were assigned by comparing TCR nucleotide sequences against IMGT/GENE-DB human TR gene sequences. The TCRdist pipeline was used in a later analysis to assign CDR3 sequences and most-parsimonious VDJ recombination scenarios. In a later analysis, each TCR beta chain was defined by its CDR3 amino acid sequence together with its V-gene family, and reads without a unique V-gene family were excluded. As a way to deal with suspected cross-contamination and a sequencing artifact, a later analysis dropped hundreds of nucleotide sequences that were highly shared and had low generation probability. In a later analysis, a clonal expansion index for each public chain was calculated from normalized within-repertoire ranks of inferred template counts. In a later analysis, generation probabilities were computed using a VDJ recombination model fitted to out-of-frame rearrangements, and the results were checked against IGoR. In a later analysis, hypergeometric tests were used to score TCR-TCR, TCR-HLA and TCR-CMV co-occurrence, with a repertoire-size bias correction applied to TCR pairs. A later analysis estimated false discovery rates by permuting HLA or CMV assignments 20 times. In a later analysis, co-occurring TCRs were grouped using DBSCAN, with TCRdist sequence similarity added in when clustering inside HLA-allele-positive subsets. Repertoires with fewer than 30,000 or more than 120,000 public chains were left out of co-occurrence clustering, as were five repertoires with anomalous nucleotide sharing. As stored in TCRdb, this immuneACCESS dataset retains in-frame rearrangements with V and J assigned. A fraction of the clones does not appear; measured against another copy, unresolved V genes explain less than half of the discrepancy, and the remainder lacks a known reason. V, J and clone size are those of that table, while D and trimming were read from the DNA. In all, the sample holds about 180,000 clones, and 84% of those were seen once. The top ten clones comprise around 1.2% of the sample.

The cohort was made up of approximately 700 healthy bone marrow donors. All cohort members were sampled while nominally healthy, although unrecorded immune exposures were likely present. The donor was CMV seropositive and was included in the group of 289 seropositive cohort members. Every donor gave a peripheral blood sample, and the peripheral blood mononuclear cells from that sample were used for TCR beta sequencing. The Qiagen DNeasy Blood Extraction Kit was used to extract genomic DNA from the blood cell samples. Sequenced input: PBMCs. This receptor was taken from a girl aged 2 to 10 in good health and CMV-seropositive.

The CDR3 protein is CASFEGVGTEAFF. DNA sequence: TGTGCCAGTTTTGAGGGTGTGGGGACTGAAGCTTTCTTT. The sequence links TRBV6-5 to TRBJ1-1; no confident D gene assignment can be made. Per the germline V gene, MNHEY is the CDR1 and SVGAGI is the CDR2. The V and J ends are trimmed by 9 bases and 5 bases, leaving 16 bases between them. The CDR3 runs 13 amino acids, cysteine and phenylalanine included. Only CDR3 DNA is held: 39 bases, read in frame from base 1.